Listed below are T cell receptor beta chains from one sample, sequenced in a study of graft-versus-host responses after intestinal transplantation. Assay: immunoSEQ multiplex PCR; the TCRdb copy retains only in-frame clones and omits some. The sample lists about 4,000 clones, 85% to 95% occurring once. The specimen was PBMCs, collected 11 days after intestinal transplantation. The origin of the receptors is a human patient who received an intestinal transplant, so some T cells may come from the graft donor. CDR3s include the opening cysteine and the closing phenylalanine or tryptophan. Fields, in order: clone size, J gene, D gene, V gene, CDR3 protein, CDR3 DNA. D genes are given only for firm matches. The size of a clone is reported for some rows only, either as once, few or many, or as a class for expanded clones.

. | TRBJ2-1 | TRBD2 | TRBV27 | CASSLASGRVRNEQFF | TGTGCCAGCAGTTTAGCTAGCGGGAGGGTACGGAATGAGCAGTTCTTC
once | TRBJ2-3 | . | TRBV28 | CASSFFTFRTDTDTQYF | TGTGCCAGCAGTTTTTTTACCTTCCGGACCGACACAGATACGCAGTATTTT
few | TRBJ1-3 | . | TRBV7-9 | CASSLGRLVGASGNTIYF | TGTGCCAGCAGCTTAGGTCGTTTGGTAGGCGCCTCTGGAAACACCATATATTTT
. | TRBJ2-1 | TRBD2 | TRBV6-4 | CASTTPGLADNNEQFF | TGTGCCAGCACCACCCCGGGACTAGCGGACAACAATGAGCAGTTCTTC
. | TRBJ2-7 | TRBD2 | TRBV6-5 | CASSLGGLAAIYEQYF | TGTGCCAGCAGTTTGGGGGGACTAGCGGCGATCTACGAGCAGTACTTC
. | TRBJ1-2 | . | TRBV15 | CATSAVPRRGETYGYTF | TGTGCCACCAGCGCAGTGCCAAGGCGTGGAGAGACCTATGGCTACACCTTC
. | TRBJ1-3 | . | TRBV25-1 | CASSQQGGGNTIYF | TGTGCCAGCAGTCAACAGGGAGGGGGAAACACCATATATTTT
. | TRBJ1-5 | . | TRBV5-8 | CASSLGVRGNQPQHF | TGTGCCAGCAGCTTGGGGGTTAGGGGCAATCAGCCCCAGCATTTT
. | TRBJ2-7 | TRBD1 | TRBV10-2 | CASSPGQGVEQYF | TGCGCCAGCAGTCCCGGACAGGGCGTTGAGCAGTACTTC
once | TRBJ2-3 | . | TRBV10-2 | CASYTDTQYF | TGCGCCAGCTACACAGATACGCAGTATTTT
. | TRBJ1-1 | . | TRBV4-1 | CASSPMTSEGTEAFF | TGCGCCAGCAGCCCAATGACATCGGAGGGTACTGAAGCTTTCTTT
. | TRBJ2-2 | . | TRBV7-8 | CASSFPWGNTGELFF | TGTGCCAGCAGCTTCCCGTGGGGGAACACCGGGGAGCTGTTTTTT
. | TRBJ2-1 | TRBD2 | TRBV4-2 | CASSQSGLAGRSPYNEQFF | TGTGCCAGCAGCCAATCGGGACTAGCGGGACGGAGCCCCTACAATGAGCAGTTCTTC
. | TRBJ1-1 | . | TRBV30 | CAWSLPDRNTEAFF | TGTGCCTGGAGTCTCCCGGACAGGAACACTGAAGCTTTCTTT
. | TRBJ2-7 | . | TRBV27 | CASSPGHSYEQYF | TGTGCCAGCAGCCCCGGTCACTCCTACGAGCAGTACTTC
. | TRBJ1-1 | . | TRBV2 | CASRPWGNTEAFF | TGTGCCAGCAGGCCCTGGGGGAACACTGAAGCTTTCTTT
. | TRBJ2-7 | . | TRBV21-1 | CASRVGIATVLDEQYF | TGTGCCAGCAGAGTCGGGATAGCTACAGTGTTAGACGAGCAGTACTTC
. | TRBJ1-5 | TRBD1 | TRBV5-6 | CASSYGTEQPQHF | TGTGCCAGCAGCTACGGGACAGAACAGCCCCAGCATTTT
. | TRBJ1-1 | TRBD1 | TRBV6-9 | CASSYWTGAPTEAFF | TGTGCCAGCAGTTACTGGACAGGGGCGCCCACTGAAGCTTTCTTT
once | TRBJ1-5 | . | TRBV6-9 | CASWDSNQPQHF | TGTGCCAGCTGGGACAGCAATCAGCCCCAGCATTTT
. | TRBJ2-2 | . | TRBV27 | CASSFRETGELFF | TGTGCCAGCAGTTTTAGGGAGACCGGGGAGCTGTTTTTT
. | TRBJ1-1 | . | TRBV4-2 | CASSQEGSEAFF | TGTGCCAGCAGCCAAGAAGGCTCTGAAGCTTTCTTT
. | TRBJ2-5 | . | TRBV11-2 | CASSPGIPGSQYF | TGTGCCAGCAGTCCGGGTATTCCGGGGTCCCAGTACTTC
. | TRBJ2-7 | . | TRBV11-2 | CASSPTSYEQYF | TGTGCCAGCAGCCCAACCTCCTACGAGCAGTACTTC
. | TRBJ2-1 | TRBD2 | TRBV5-1 | CASSYPGLAGNNEQFF | TGCGCCAGCAGCTATCCGGGACTAGCGGGTAACAATGAGCAGTTCTTC
. | TRBJ2-7 | . | TRBV6-6 | CASSYSKTYEQYF | TGTGCCAGCAGTTACTCGAAGACCTACGAGCAGTACTTC
. | TRBJ2-1 | TRBD2 | TRBV2 | CASTLAGDYNEQFF | TGTGCCAGCACGCTAGCGGGAGACTACAATGAGCAGTTCTTC
. | TRBJ2-3 | . | TRBV14 | CASSQQLITDTQYF | TGTGCCAGCAGCCAACAGCTAATAACAGATACGCAGTATTTT
. | TRBJ2-5 | . | TRBV27 | CASSLMGAAETQYF | TGTGCCAGCAGTCTGATGGGGGCGGCGGAGACCCAGTACTTC
. | TRBJ1-1 | . | TRBV15 | CATSRDGGTTEAFF | TGTGCCACCAGCAGAGATGGGGGGACCACTGAAGCTTTCTTT
. | TRBJ2-1 | . | TRBV29-1 | CSAGPELASSYNEQFF | TGCAGCGCCGGGCCGGAGCTAGCGAGCTCCTACAATGAGCAGTTCTTC
. | TRBJ2-7 | . | TRBV29-1 | CSASGGSSYEQYF | TGCAGCGCCTCAGGGGGGTCGAGTTACGAGCAGTACTTC
. | TRBJ2-4 | . | TRBV5-5 | CASSLPSSLDIQYF | TGTGCCAGCAGCCTCCCAAGTAGCTTGGACATTCAGTACTTC
. | TRBJ2-1 | . | TRBV15 | CATSRAVAEQFF | TGTGCCACCAGCAGAGCCGTAGCGGAGCAGTTCTTC
. | TRBJ2-1 | . | TRBV21-1 | CASRSLIATHSDNEQFF | TGTGCCAGCAGGTCTTTAATAGCTACCCATTCCGACAATGAGCAGTTCTTC
. | TRBJ1-2 | . | TRBV2 | CASSASDGNYGYTF | TGTGCCAGCAGTGCTTCGGACGGAAACTATGGCTACACCTTC
. | TRBJ2-1 | . | TRBV14 | CASSPLYNEQFF | TGTGCCAGCAGCCCACTCTACAATGAGCAGTTCTTC
. | TRBJ2-7 | . | TRBV29-1 | CSAQDMTYEQYF | TGCAGCGCCCAGGACATGACCTACGAGCAGTACTTC
. | TRBJ1-4 | TRBD1 | TRBV6-1 | CASSELSGTGNEKLFF | TGTGCCAGCAGTGAGCTGTCTGGGACAGGGAATGAAAAACTGTTTTTT
. | TRBJ2-7 | TRBD1 | TRBV6-1 | CASSPGTGIYEQYF | TGTGCCAGTTCGCCCGGGACAGGGATATACGAGCAGTACTTC
once | TRBJ1-1 | . | TRBV27 | CASSYRDYNTEAFF | TGTGCCAGCAGTTACAGGGACTATAACACTGAAGCTTTCTTT
. | TRBJ2-7 | TRBD1 | TRBV4-1 | CASSLGETGSYEQYF | TGCGCCAGCAGCCTGGGGGAGACAGGGTCCTACGAGCAGTACTTC
. | TRBJ2-7 | TRBD2 | TRBV2 | CASSSLAGNSYEQYF | TGTGCCAGCAGTTCACTAGCGGGCAACTCCTACGAGCAGTACTTC
. | TRBJ2-1 | . | TRBV5-4 | CASSLGLPGEQFF | TGTGCCAGCAGCTTGGGTTTGCCAGGCGAGCAGTTCTTC
. | TRBJ1-2 | . | TRBV12-5 | CASGMQGKTYGYTF | TGTGCTAGTGGTATGCAGGGAAAGACCTATGGCTACACCTTC
once | TRBJ1-4 | . | TRBV27 | CASSFLDRRGEKLFF | TGTGCTAGCAGTTTCCTCGACAGGCGGGGTGAAAAACTGTTTTTT
. | TRBJ1-1 | . | TRBV19 | CASSIRPRNTEAFF | TGTGCCAGTAGTATAAGACCACGCAACACTGAAGCTTTCTTT
. | TRBJ2-7 | . | TRBV2 | CASSQSSYEQYF | TGTGCCAGCAGCCAGAGCTCCTACGAGCAGTACTTC
once | TRBJ2-7 | . | TRBV4-3 | CASSRELSSEQYF | TGCGCCAGCAGCCGCGAACTGAGTAGCGAGCAGTACTTC
. | TRBJ2-6 | . | TRBV8-2 | CGRVRKITQSRANVLTF | TGTGGCAGGGTACGAAAGATAACACAAAGTCGGGCCAACGTCCTGACTTTC
. | TRBJ2-1 | . | TRBV9 | CASSAANSYNEQFF | TGTGCCAGCAGCGCGGCCAACTCCTACAATGAGCAGTTCTTC
once | TRBJ2-2 | . | TRBV9 | CASSVSISGELFF | TGTGCCAGCAGCGTATCAATCAGCGGGGAGCTGTTTTTT
. | TRBJ2-1 | . | TRBV10-2 | CASEGGNEQFF | TGCGCCAGCGAGGGGGGAAATGAGCAGTTCTTC
. | TRBJ2-7 | TRBD1 | TRBV27 | CASSSFTGGAYEQYF | TGTGCCAGCAGTTCCTTCACAGGGGGCGCCTACGAGCAGTACTTC
once | TRBJ1-1 | . | TRBV28 | CASSTLGGTEAFF | TGTGCCAGCAGTACCCTCGGGGGCACTGAAGCTTTCTTT
. | TRBJ1-1 | . | TRBV27 | CASSLWLEIKLNTEAFF | TGTGCCAGCAGTTTATGGTTGGAAATTAAACTGAACACTGAAGCTTTCTTT
. | TRBJ2-7 | . | TRBV5-1 | CASSLEGEFYEQYF | TGCGCCAGCAGCTTGGAGGGGGAGTTCTACGAGCAGTACTTC